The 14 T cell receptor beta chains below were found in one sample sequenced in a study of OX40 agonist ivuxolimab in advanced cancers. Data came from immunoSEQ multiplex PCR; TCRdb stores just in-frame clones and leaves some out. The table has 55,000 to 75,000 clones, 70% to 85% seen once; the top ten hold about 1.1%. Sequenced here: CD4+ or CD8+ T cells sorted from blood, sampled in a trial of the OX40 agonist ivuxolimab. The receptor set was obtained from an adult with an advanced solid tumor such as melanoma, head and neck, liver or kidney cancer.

The CDR3, as DNA: TGTGCCAGCAGCTTTCCCCTAGCGGGGGGGGAGACCCAGTACTTC. Translated, it gives CASSFPLAGGETQYF. The rearrangement uses TRBV7-2 and TRBJ2-5; 12 bases are shared with TRBD2. CDR1 SGHTA and CDR2 FQGNSA come from the germline V gene. This CDR3 is built from 15 residues. With V trimmed by 3 bases and J by 5 bases, 4 bases remained unmatched.

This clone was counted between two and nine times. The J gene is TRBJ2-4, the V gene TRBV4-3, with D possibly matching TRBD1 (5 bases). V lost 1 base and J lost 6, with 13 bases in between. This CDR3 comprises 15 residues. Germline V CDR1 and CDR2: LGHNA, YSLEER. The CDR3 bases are TGCGCCAGCAGCCAAGCTGGACAAACGGGAAACATTCAGTACTTC. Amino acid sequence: CASSQAGQTGNIQYF.

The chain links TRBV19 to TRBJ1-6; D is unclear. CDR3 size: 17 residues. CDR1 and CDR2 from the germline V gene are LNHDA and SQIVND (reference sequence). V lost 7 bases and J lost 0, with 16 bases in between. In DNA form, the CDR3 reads TGTGCCAGTACCTCAATGGAACCGAGCTCCTATAATTCACCCCTCCACTTT. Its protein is CASTSMEPSSYNSPLHF.

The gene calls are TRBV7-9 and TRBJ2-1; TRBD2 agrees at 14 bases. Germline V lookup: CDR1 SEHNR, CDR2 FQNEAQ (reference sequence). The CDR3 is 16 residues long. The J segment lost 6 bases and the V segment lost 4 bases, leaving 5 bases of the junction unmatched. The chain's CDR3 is CASSYGTSGGRNEQFF. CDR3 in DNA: TGTGCCAGCAGCTACGGGACTAGCGGGGGACGCAATGAGCAGTTCTTC.

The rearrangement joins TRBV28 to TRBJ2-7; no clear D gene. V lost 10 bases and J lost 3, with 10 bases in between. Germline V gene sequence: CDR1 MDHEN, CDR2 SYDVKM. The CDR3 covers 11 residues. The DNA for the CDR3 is TGTGCCACCAACACCGACTACGAGCAGTACTTC. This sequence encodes CATNTDYEQYF. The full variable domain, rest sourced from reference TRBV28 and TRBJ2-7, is DVKVTQSSRYLVKRTGEKVFLECVQDMDHENMFWYRQDPGLGLRLIYFSYDVKMKEKGDIPEGYSVSREKKERFSLILESASTNQTSMYLCATNTDYEQYFGPGTRLTVT.

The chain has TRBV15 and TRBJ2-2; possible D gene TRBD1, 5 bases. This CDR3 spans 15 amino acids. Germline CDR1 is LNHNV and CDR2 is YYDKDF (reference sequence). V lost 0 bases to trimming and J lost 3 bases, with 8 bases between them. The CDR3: CATSRDRVDTGELFF. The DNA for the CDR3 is TGTGCCACCAGCAGAGACAGGGTGGACACCGGGGAGCTGTTTTTT.

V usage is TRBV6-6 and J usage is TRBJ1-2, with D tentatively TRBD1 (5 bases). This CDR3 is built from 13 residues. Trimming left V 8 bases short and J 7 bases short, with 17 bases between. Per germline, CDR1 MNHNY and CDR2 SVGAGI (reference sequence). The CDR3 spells CASHGGRSVGYTF. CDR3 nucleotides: TGTGCCAGCCACGGGGGAAGGTCAGTTGGCTACACCTTC.

CDR3 residues: CASSVAGTSGGETQYF. The CDR3 region has the DNA TGTGCCAGCAGCGTAGCGGGGACTAGCGGGGGGGAGACCCAGTACTTC. This chain connects TRBV9 to TRBJ2-5; 15 nucleotides align to TRBD2. The CDR3 has 16 residues. V was clipped by 0 bases and J by 5 bases; unmatched bases: 2. Germline lookup yields CDR1 SGDLS and CDR2 YYNGEE.

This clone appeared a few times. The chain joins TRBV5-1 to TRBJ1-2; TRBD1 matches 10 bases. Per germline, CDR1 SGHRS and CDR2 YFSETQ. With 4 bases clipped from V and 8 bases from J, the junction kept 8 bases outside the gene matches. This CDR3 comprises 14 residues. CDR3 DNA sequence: TGCGCCAGCAGCATCGGGACAGGGGTAATGGGCTACACCTTC. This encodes CASSIGTGVMGYTF.

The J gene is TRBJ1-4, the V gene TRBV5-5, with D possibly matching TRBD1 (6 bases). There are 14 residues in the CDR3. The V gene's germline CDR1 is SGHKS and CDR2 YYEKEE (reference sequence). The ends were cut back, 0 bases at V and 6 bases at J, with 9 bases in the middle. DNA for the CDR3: TGTGCCAGCAGCTTGGAACAGGGAGATGAAAAACTGTTTTTT. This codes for CASSLEQGDEKLFF. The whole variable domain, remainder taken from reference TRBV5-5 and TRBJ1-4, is DAGVTQSPTHLIKTRGQQVTLRCSPISGHKSVSWYQQVLGQGPQFIFQYYEKEERGRGNFPDRFSARQFPNYSSELNVNALLLGDSALYLCASSLEQGDEKLFFGSGTQLSVL.

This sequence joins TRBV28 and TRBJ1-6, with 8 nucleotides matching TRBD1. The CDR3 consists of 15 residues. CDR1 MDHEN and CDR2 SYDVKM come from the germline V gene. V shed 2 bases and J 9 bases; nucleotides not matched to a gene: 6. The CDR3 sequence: CASSLGGTGSSPLHF. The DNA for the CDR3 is TGTGCCAGCAGTTTAGGGGGGACAGGTTCTTCACCCCTCCACTTT.

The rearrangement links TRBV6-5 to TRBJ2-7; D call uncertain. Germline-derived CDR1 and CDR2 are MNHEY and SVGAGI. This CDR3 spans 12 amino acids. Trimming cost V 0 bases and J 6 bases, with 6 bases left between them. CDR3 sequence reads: CASSYSFSEQYF. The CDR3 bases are TGTGCCAGCAGTTACTCGTTCAGCGAGCAGTACTTC.

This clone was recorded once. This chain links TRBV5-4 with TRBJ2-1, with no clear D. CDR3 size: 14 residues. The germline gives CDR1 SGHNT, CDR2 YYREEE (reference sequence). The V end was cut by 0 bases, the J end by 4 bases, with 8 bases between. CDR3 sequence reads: CASSLGLDYNEQFF. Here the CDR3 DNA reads TGTGCCAGCAGCTTGGGGCTCGATTACAATGAGCAGTTCTTC. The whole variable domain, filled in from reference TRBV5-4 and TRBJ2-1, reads ETGVTQSPTHLIKTRGQQVTLRCSSQSGHNTVSWYQQALGQGPQFIFQYYREEENGRGNFPPRFSGLQFPNYSSELNVNALELDDSALYLCASSLGLDYNEQFFGPGTRLTVL.

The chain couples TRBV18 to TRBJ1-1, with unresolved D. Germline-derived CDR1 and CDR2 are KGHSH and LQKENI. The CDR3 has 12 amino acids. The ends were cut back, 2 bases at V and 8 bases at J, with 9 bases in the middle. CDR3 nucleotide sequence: TGTGCCAGCTCACCATCGAACAGAGAAGCTTTCTTT. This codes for CASSPSNREAFF.